Sequencing of this T cell receptor (beta chain) was carried out in a study of PD-1 blockade in classical Hodgkin lymphoma. Study findings and constraints: Complete responders' diversity at baseline resembled that of newly diagnosed patients. Baseline TCR diversity was reportedly lower in newly diagnosed patients than in healthy donors. It was reported as lower still in relapsed/refractory patients. Compared with baseline, CD4+ but not CD8+ TCR diversity had risen significantly by C4D1.

The sample holds a few counts of this clone. What it binds is unknown. This CDR3 contains 13 residues. Trimming removed 2 bases from V and 5 bases from J, with 7 bases in between. Per germline, CDR1 SGHDT and CDR2 YYEEEE. Each patient relapsed following autologous stem cell transplantation, and prior brentuximab vedotin exposure differed. Each best response was a complete response, a partial response or progressive disease. The repertoire was sequenced with immunoSEQ multiplex PCR; TCRdb's copy has only in-frame clones and lacks some. The sample records more than 90,000 clones, roughly 91% being singletons.

The specimen comprised peripheral blood mononuclear cells (PBMCs), sampled before the second cycle of nivolumab. This receptor was obtained from a human donor with classical Hodgkin lymphoma. The chain carries TRBV5-6 and TRBJ2-2; the D is unclear. The CDR3 DNA reads TGTGCCAGCAGCTTCTCCGGAACCGGGGAGCTGTTTTTT. Translated: CASSFSGTGELFF. The complete variable domain, with remaining parts taken from reference TRBV5-6 and TRBJ2-2, reads DAGVTQSPTHLIKTRGQQVTLRCSPKSGHDTVSWYQQALGQGPQFIFQYYEEEERQRGNFPDRFSGHQFPNYSSELNVNALLLGDSALYLCASSFSGTGELFFGEGSRLTVL.